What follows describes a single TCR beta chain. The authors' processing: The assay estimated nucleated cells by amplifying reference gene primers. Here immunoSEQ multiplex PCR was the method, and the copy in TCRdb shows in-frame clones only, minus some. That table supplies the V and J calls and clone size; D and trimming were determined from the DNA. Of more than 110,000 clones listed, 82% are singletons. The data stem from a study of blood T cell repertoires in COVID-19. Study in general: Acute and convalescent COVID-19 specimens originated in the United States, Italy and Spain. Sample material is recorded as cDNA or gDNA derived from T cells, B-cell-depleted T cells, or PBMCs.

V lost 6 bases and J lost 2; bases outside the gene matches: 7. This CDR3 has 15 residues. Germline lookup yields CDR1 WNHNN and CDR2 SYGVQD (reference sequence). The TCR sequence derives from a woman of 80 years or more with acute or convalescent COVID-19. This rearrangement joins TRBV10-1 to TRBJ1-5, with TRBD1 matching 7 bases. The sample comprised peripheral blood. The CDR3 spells CASSEGGSGNQPQHF. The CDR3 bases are TGCGCCAGCAGCGAAGGGGGCTCTGGCAATCAGCCCCAGCATTTT.